Shown below are 12 T cell receptor beta chains from a single sample sequenced in a study of regulatory T cells in long-lasting Graves disease. TCR beta libraries were built with iRepertoire HTBI primers and Arm-PCR of CDR3 regions. TCRdb used MiXCR to reprocess the multiplex PCR reads, holding one entry per CDR3 protein. This table holds some 370,000 distinct CDR3 sequences, 20% found once. Time point described: persistent/refractory GD, antithyroid drugs over 5 years with positive TRAb. Extracted PBMC RNA gave rise to the TCR library. The source material was peripheral blood mononuclear cells (PBMCs), sampled when the disease was refractory, from a patient treated with antithyroid drugs. The receptors come from a female donor with Graves disease.

This clonotype was counted a single time. This chain links TRBV7-8 with TRBJ2-3; TRBD2 might be the D (6 bases). The CDR3 is 19 residues long. Deletions cut 1 base from V and 1 base from J, with 21 bases between. Per germline, CDR1 SGHVS and CDR2 FQNEAQ. This chain's CDR3 is CASSLGGVLGAWGTDTQYF. CDR3 nucleotides: TGTGCCAGCAGCTTAGGCGGGGTTCTAGGGGCGTGGGGCACAGATACGCAGTATTTT. The full variable domain, its missing parts supplied by reference TRBV7-8 and TRBJ2-3, is GAGVSQSPRYKVAKRGQDVALRCDPISGHVSLFWYQQALGQGPEFLTYFQNEAQLDKSGLPSDRFFAERPEGSVSTLKIQRTQQEDSAVYLCASSLGGVLGAWGTDTQYFGPGTRLTVL.

This clonotype was detected only a few times. CDR3 coding DNA: TGTGCCAGCAGCCTAAGACCCAACAATGAGCAGTTCTTC. This translates into CASSLRPNNEQFF. The chain combines TRBV6-1 with TRBJ2-1; D is undetermined. The germline V and J ends were trimmed by 6 bases and 5 bases, with 11 bases remaining between them. The CDR3 is 13 amino acids. Per germline, CDR1 MNHNS and CDR2 SASEGT.

This clonotype was observed a handful of times. The V and J genes are TRBV6-1 and TRBJ1-2; 11 bases line up with TRBD1. The V and J ends lost 7 bases and 7 bases, in that order; junction bases with no gene match: 8. The germline V gene has CDR1 MNHNS and CDR2 SASEGT. The CDR3 consists of 14 residues. This CDR3 is CASTSTDRGPGYTF. The CDR3 DNA reads as TGTGCCAGCACCTCCACGGACAGGGGGCCTGGCTACACCTTC.

This clonotype has ten or more counts. The V call is TRBV20-1, the J call TRBJ1-1; no reliable D call. V was cut by 4 bases and J by 3 bases, with 6 bases left in between. The CDR3 loop spans 11 amino acids. Germline V CDR1 and CDR2: DFQATT, SNEGSKA (reference sequence). DNA for the CDR3: TGCAGTGCTAACCAGTACACTGAAGCTTTCTTT. It is translated as CSANQYTEAFF.

The chain employs TRBV4-2 and TRBJ1-2; 9 bases line up with TRBD1. The length of the CDR3 is 15 residues. The junction had 6 bases not matched to a gene; V was cut back by 2 bases and J by 5 bases. The V gene's germline CDR1 is LGHNA and CDR2 YNFKEQ. CDR3 sequence reads: CASSQLQGALYGYTF. CDR3 DNA: TGTGCCAGCAGCCAACTACAGGGGGCCTTATATGGCTACACCTTC.

The chain joins TRBV7-2 to TRBJ1-1, with D hard to call. V lost 7 bases to trimming and J lost 3 bases, with 12 bases between them. This CDR3 has 13 residues. Per the germline V gene, CDR1 is SGHTA and CDR2 is FQGNSA. For the CDR3, the DNA is TGTGCCAGCAAGATAATAGGGTACACTGAAGCTTTCTTT. Protein product: CASKIIGYTEAFF.

This clonotype appeared many times. This chain connects TRBV2 to TRBJ1-1; possibly TRBD1 for D (5 bases). With 3 bases removed from V and 6 bases from J, the gap between germline ends came to 8 bases. The CDR3 runs 12 residues. CDR1 and CDR2 from the germline V gene are SNHLY and FYNNEI. CDR3: CASSEGTAEAFF. As DNA, the CDR3 is TGTGCCAGCAGTGAGGGGACTGCTGAAGCTTTCTTT. Drawing the rest from reference TRBV2 and TRBJ1-1, the complete variable domain is EPEVTQTPSHQVTQMGQEVILRCVPISNHLYFYWYRQILGQKVEFLVSFYNNEISEKSEIFDDQFSVERPDGSNFTLKIRSTKLEDSAMYFCASSEGTAEAFFGQGTRLTVV.

The rearrangement uses TRBV30 and TRBJ1-1, with TRBD1 matching over 9 bases. There are 15 residues in the CDR3. Losses at the gene ends were 7 bases for V and 2 bases for J; bases not matched to a gene: 11. CDR1 is GTSNPN, CDR2 SVGIG, per germline (reference sequence). The CDR3 DNA reads TGTGCCTTCTTTCATAGGACAGGGGACAACACTGAAGCTTTCTTT. It yields the protein CAFFHRTGDNTEAFF.

The genes are TRBV30 and TRBJ1-1; TRBD1 agrees at 7 bases. V trimming: 1 base; J trimming: 7 bases; junction bases outside the gene matches: 9. Germline CDR1 GTSNPN, CDR2 SVGIG (reference sequence). The CDR3 has 14 residues. CDR3 in amino acids: CAWSADRKVVEAFF. CDR3 nucleotide sequence: TGTGCCTGGAGTGCGGACAGGAAGGTCGTTGAAGCTTTCTTT.

The rearrangement links TRBV7-2 to TRBJ2-2; D unresolved. V was trimmed by 1 base and J by 4 bases, leaving 7 bases between them. The CDR3 sequence is 14 residues long. Per germline, CDR1 SGHTA and CDR2 FQGNSA. CDR3 sequence (DNA): TGTGCCAGCAGCTTAGACTTACTCACCGGGGAGCTGTTTTTT. Translating gives CASSLDLLTGELFF.

The table lists this clonotype with a few counts. A much larger clone sits a single nucleotide away, making a read error possible. This CDR3 is missing its conserved last phenylalanine or tryptophan, likely due to a read error. This sequence joins TRBV2 and TRBJ2-5, with D tentatively TRBD1 (6 bases). From germline, CDR1 is SNHLY and CDR2 FYNNEI. The CDR3 covers 15 residues. With 0 bases removed from V and 5 bases from J, the gap between germline ends came to 13 bases. CDR3 DNA: TGTGCCAGCAGTGAAGCGCCTCACAGGGCTGAGACCCAGTACCTC. Residues: CASSEAPHRAETQYL.

Only a few counts were recorded for this clonotype. One end of the junction fails to match germline, which may point to a read error. This rearrangement joins TRBV10-3 to TRBJ1-1; TRBD1 agrees at 7 bases. This CDR3 region has 16 residues. Germline CDR1 is ENHRY and CDR2 is SYGVKD. CDR3: CAIIGKTGRANTEAFF. As DNA, the CDR3 is TGTGCCATCATCGGAAAGACAGGGCGAGCAAACACTGAGGCTTTCTTT.